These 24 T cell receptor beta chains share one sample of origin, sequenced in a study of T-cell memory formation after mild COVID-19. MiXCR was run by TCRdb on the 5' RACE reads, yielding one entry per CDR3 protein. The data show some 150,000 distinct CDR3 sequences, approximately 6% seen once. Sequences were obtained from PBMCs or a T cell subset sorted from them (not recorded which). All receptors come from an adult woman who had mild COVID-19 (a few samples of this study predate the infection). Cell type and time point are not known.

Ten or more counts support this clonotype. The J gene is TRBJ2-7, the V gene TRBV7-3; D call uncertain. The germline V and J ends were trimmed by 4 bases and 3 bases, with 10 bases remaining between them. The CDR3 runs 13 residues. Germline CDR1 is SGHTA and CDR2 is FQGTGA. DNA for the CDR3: TGTGCCAGCAGCTCCCAACCTGGCTACGAGCAGTACTTC. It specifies CASSSQPGYEQYF. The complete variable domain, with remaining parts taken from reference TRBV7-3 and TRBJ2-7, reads GAGVSQTPSNKVTEKGKYVELRCDPISGHTALYWYRQSLGQGPEFLIYFQGTGAADDSGLPNDRFFAVRPEGSVSTLKIQRTERGDSAVYLCASSSQPGYEQYFGPGTRLTVT.

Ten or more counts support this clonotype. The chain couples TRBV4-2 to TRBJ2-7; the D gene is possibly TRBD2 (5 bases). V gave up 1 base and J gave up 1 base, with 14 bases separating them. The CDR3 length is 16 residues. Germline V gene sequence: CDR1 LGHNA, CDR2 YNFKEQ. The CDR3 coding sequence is TGTGCCAGCAGCCAAGCCGGGGTCTCAAATTCCTACGAGCAGTACTTC. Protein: CASSQAGVSNSYEQYF.

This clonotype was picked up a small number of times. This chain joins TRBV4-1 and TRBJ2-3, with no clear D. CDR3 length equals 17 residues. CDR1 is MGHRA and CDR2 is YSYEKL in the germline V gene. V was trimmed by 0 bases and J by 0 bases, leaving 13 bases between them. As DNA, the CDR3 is TGCGCCAGCAGCCAAGATCGCGGTGGTACAAGCACAGATACGCAGTATTTT. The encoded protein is CASSQDRGGTSTDTQYF.

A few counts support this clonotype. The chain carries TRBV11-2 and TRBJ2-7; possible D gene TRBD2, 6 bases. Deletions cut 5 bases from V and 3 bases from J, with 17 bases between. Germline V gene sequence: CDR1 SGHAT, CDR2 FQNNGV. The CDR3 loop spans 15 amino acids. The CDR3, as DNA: TGTGCCAGCAGCCCAAGAAGGGCGGGAAACTACGAGCAGTACTTC. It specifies CASSPRRAGNYEQYF.

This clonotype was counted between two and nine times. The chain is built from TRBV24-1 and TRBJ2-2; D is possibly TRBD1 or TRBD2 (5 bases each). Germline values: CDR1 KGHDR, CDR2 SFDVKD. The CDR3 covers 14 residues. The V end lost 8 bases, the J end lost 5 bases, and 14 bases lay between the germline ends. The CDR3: CATKSGTNTGELFF. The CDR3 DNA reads TGTGCCACCAAATCCGGGACCAATACCGGGGAGCTGTTTTTT.

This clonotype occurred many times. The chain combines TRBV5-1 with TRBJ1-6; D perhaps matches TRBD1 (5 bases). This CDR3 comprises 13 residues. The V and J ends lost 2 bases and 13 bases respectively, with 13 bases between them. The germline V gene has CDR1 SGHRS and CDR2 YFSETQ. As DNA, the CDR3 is TGCGCCAGCAGCTTTCTGGGGGGAGATCCCCTCCACTTT. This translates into CASSFLGGDPLHF.

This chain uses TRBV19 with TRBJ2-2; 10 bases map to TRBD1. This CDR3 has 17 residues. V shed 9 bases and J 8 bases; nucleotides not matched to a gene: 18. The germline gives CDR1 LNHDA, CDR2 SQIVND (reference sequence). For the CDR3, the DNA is TGTGCCAGCGAACAGTCGCCGGGACAGGGGACCACAGGGGAGCTGTTTTTT. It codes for CASEQSPGQGTTGELFF.

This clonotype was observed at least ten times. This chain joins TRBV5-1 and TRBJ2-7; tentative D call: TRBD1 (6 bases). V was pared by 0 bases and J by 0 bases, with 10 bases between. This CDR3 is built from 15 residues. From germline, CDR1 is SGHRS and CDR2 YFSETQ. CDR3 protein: CASSLGQADSYEQYF. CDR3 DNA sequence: TGCGCCAGCAGCTTGGGACAGGCCGACTCCTACGAGCAGTACTTC. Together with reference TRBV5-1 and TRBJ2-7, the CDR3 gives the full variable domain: KAGVTQTPRYLIKTRGQQVTLSCSPISGHRSVSWYQQTPGQGLQFLFEYFSETQRNKGNFPGRFSGRQFSNSRSEMNVSTLELGDSALYLCASSLGQADSYEQYFGPGTRLTVT.

CDR3 DNA: TGTGCCAGCAGCTTAGATCCTAGCGGTGATCAAGAGACCCAGTACTTC. Amino acid sequence: CASSLDPSGDQETQYF. The gene calls are TRBV11-2 and TRBJ2-5, with 7 bases matching TRBD2. In germline, CDR1 is SGHAT, CDR2 FQNNGV. Germline trimming cut 0 bases from V and 2 bases from J; bases unmatched to any gene: 6. The CDR3 runs 16 residues.

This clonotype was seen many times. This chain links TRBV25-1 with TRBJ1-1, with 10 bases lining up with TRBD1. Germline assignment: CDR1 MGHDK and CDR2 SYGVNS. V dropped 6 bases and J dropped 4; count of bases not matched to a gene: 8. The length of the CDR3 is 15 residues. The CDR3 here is CASRRGTGVSTEAFF. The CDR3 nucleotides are TGTGCCAGCAGGAGGGGGACAGGGGTCTCCACTGAAGCTTTCTTT.

The CDR3 region is CASSYFDGTASSYEQYF. The CDR3 DNA reads as TGTGCCAGCAGTTATTTCGACGGGACAGCTTCCTCCTACGAGCAGTACTTC. This chain uses TRBV6-2 or TRBV6-3 with TRBJ2-7; TRBD1 agrees at 7 bases. Germline CDR1 MNHEY, CDR2 SVGEGT. With V trimmed by 3 bases and J by 0 bases, 11 bases remained unmatched. This CDR3 has 17 amino acids.

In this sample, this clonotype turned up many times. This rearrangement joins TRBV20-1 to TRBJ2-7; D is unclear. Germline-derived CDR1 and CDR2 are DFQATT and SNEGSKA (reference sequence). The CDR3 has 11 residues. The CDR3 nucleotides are TGCACCCTGACCCCCCCCTACGAGCAGTACTTC. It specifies CTLTPPYEQYF.

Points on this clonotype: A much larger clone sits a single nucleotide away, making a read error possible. CDR3 nucleotide sequence: TGCGCCAGCAGCTTGGGGGGGGAAGAGACCCAGTACTTC. Amino acid sequence: CASSLGGEETQYF. This chain links TRBV5-1 with TRBJ2-5; tentative D call: TRBD2 (6 bases). CDR3 length: 13 residues. Germline CDR1 reads SGHRS; CDR2 reads YFSETQ. V shed 0 bases and J shed 3 bases, with 6 bases lying between them.

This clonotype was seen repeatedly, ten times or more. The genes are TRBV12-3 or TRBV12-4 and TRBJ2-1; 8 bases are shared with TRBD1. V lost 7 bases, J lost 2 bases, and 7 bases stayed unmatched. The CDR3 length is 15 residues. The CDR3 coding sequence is TGTGCCAGCACCGTACCGGGACAGGCCTACAATGAGCAGTTCTTC. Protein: CASTVPGQAYNEQFF.

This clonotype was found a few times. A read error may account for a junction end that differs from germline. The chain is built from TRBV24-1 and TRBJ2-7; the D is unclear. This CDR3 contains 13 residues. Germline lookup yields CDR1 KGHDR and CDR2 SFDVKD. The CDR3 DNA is TGTGCCACCAGTGATTCGCAGACACAGATCTCCTTTTTC. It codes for CATSDSQTQISFF.

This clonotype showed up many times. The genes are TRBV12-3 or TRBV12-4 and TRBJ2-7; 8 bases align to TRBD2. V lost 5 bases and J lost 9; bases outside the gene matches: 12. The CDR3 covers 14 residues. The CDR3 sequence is CASSPPGLVIRQYF. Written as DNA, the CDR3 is TGTGCCAGCAGTCCTCCGGGACTAGTAATTCGGCAGTACTTC.

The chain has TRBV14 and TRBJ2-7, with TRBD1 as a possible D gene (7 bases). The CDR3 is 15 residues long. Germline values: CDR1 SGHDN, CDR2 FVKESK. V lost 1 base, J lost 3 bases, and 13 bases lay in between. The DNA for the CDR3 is TGTGCCAGCAGCCAAGGACAGGGAGGTTTCTACGAGCAGTACTTC. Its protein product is CASSQGQGGFYEQYF.

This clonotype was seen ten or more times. Written as DNA, the CDR3 is TGTGCCAGCAGTTGGACTAGCGGGAGGGCCAATGAGCAGTTCTTC. It specifies CASSWTSGRANEQFF. V usage is TRBV12-3 or TRBV12-4 and J usage is TRBJ2-1; TRBD2 matches 15 bases. Trimming removed 4 bases from V and 6 bases from J; junction bases left unmatched: 1. This CDR3 spans 15 amino acids.

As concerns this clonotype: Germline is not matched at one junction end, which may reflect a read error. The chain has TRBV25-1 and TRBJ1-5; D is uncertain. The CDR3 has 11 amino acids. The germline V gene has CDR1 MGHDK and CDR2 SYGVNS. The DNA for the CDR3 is TGTGCCAGCAGAACTTGGTTAACTAGGAATTTT. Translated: CASRTWLTRNF.

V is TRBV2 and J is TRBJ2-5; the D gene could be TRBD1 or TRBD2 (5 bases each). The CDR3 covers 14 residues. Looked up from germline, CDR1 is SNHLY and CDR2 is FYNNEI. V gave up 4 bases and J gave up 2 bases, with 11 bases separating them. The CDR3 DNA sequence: TGTGCCAGCAGTGGGGGGATACAGCAAGAGACCCAGTACTTC. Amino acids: CASSGGIQQETQYF.

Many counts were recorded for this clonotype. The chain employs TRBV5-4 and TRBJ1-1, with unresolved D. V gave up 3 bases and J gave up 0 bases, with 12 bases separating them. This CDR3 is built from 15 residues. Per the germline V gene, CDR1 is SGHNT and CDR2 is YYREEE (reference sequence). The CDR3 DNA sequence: TGTGCCAGCAGCTCCGGATCTAAGATGAACACTGAAGCTTTCTTT. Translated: CASSSGSKMNTEAFF.

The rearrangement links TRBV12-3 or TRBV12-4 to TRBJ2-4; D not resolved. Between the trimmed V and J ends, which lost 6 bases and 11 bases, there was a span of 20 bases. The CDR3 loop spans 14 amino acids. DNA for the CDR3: TGTGCCAGCAGCCATAATTCTCCCCAGAATCTTCAGTACTTC. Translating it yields CASSHNSPQNLQYF.

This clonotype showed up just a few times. CDR3 amino acids: CASSPFMGLAGGHHEQYF. In nucleotides, the CDR3 is TGTGCCAGCAGCCCCTTTATGGGACTAGCGGGGGGGCACCACGAGCAGTACTTC. The chain employs TRBV3-1 and TRBJ2-7, with 16 bases that match TRBD2. V lost 4 bases and J lost 5; bases outside the gene matches: 11. Germline V CDR1 and CDR2: LGHDT, YNNKEL (reference sequence). The CDR3 contains 18 residues.

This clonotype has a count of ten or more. CDR3 region: CASRQSSGANVLTF. The CDR3 DNA reads as TGTGCCAGCAGACAGAGCTCTGGGGCCAACGTCCTGACTTTC. The rearrangement uses TRBV12-3 or TRBV12-4 and TRBJ2-6; D call uncertain. Trimming removed 6 bases at V and 0 bases at J, with 6 bases between. The CDR3 runs to 14 residues.